A single sample gave rise to the 7 T cell receptor beta chains below, sequenced in a study of T-cell reconstitution after alpha-beta-depleted transplantation in children. Construction of the TCRbeta library involved unique molecular identifiers. A single record per CDR3 protein comes from TCRdb applying MiXCR to the PCR reads. The table has 490,000 or so distinct CDR3 sequences, under 12% seen once; the top ten hold 2%. The sequencing here drew on PBMCs, taken before TCRalphabeta/CD19-depleted stem cell transplant. The receptors were sampled from a child aged 2-9 years with inherited bone marrow failure, due to receive a stem cell transplant.

The J gene is TRBJ2-3, the V gene TRBV3-1; 10 bases are a match to TRBD2. Germline lookup yields CDR1 LGHDT and CDR2 YNNKEL (reference sequence). This CDR3 comprises 19 residues. The CDR3 DNA reads as TGTACCATCAGCCGCCGGACTAGCGGACCCCGGGGGAGAACAGATACGCAGTATTTT. The encoded protein is CTISRRTSGPRGRTDTQYF.

This clonotype occurred many times. CDR3 in amino acids: CASSHYDEQFF. CDR3 in DNA: TGTGCCAGCAGCCATTACGATGAGCAGTTCTTC. This rearrangement joins TRBV12-3 or TRBV12-4 to TRBJ2-1; D gene unclear. Trimming shortened V by 6 bases and J by 8 bases, and 8 bases separated the two germline ends. The CDR3 runs to 11 residues.

This clonotype was counted a few times. This sequence joins TRBV11-2 and TRBJ2-3, with 12 positions matching TRBD2. Germline V gene lookup returns CDR1 SGHAT and CDR2 FQNNGV. The length of the CDR3 is 16 residues. V lost 4 bases to trimming and J lost 3 bases; unmatched junction nucleotides: 5. The CDR3: CASSSRTSGTTDTQYF. The CDR3 DNA reads TGTGCCAGCAGCTCAAGGACTAGCGGGACGACAGATACGCAGTATTTT.

On this clonotype itself: With a much larger clone just one base away, this may be a read error. The chain uses TRBV4-3 and TRBJ2-1, with D hard to call. The CDR3 loop spans 13 amino acids. Per the germline V gene, CDR1 is LGHNA and CDR2 is YSLEER. This CDR3 reads CASSQDSRNEQIF. Written as DNA, the CDR3 is TGCGCCAGCAGCCAAGATAGTAGAAATGAGCAGATCTTC.

About this clonotype itself: This clone may be a read error of a much larger clone one base away. The chain couples TRBV7-2 to TRBJ2-7; D not certain. Germline CDR1 SGHTA, CDR2 FQGNSA. This CDR3 is built from 14 residues. The ends were cut back, 1 base at V and 2 bases at J, with 9 bases in the middle. In DNA, the CDR3 is TGTGCCAGCAGCTTAGGGGCGTGGCCCTACGAGCAGTACTTC. It codes for CASSLGAWPYEQYF. The full variable domain, its missing parts supplied by reference TRBV7-2 and TRBJ2-7, is GAGVSQSPSNKVTEKGKDVELRCDPISGHTALYWYRQSLGQGLEFLIYFQGNSAPDKSGLPSDRFSAERTGGSVSTLTIQRTQQEDSAVYLCASSLGAWPYEQYFGPGTRLTVT.

The chain uses TRBV28 and TRBJ2-5; D is possibly TRBD1 or TRBD2 (5 bases each). The CDR3 has 18 residues. Germline CDR1 reads MDHEN; CDR2 reads SYDVKM. Trimming left V 3 bases short and J 2 bases short, with 22 bases between. For the CDR3, the DNA is TGTGCCAGCAGTTTCCCACTACACACGGGGCCTGGACAAGAGACCCAGTACTTC. It yields the protein CASSFPLHTGPGQETQYF.

This clonotype has more than one count but fewer than ten. V usage is TRBV29-1 and J usage is TRBJ2-7, with D possibly TRBD2 on 5 matching bases. V was trimmed by 1 base and J by 0 bases, leaving 7 bases between them. Germline V gene data show CDR1 as SQVTM and CDR2 as ANQGSEA. The CDR3 has 13 amino acids. CDR3 residues: CSVEASNSYEQYF. The CDR3 DNA is TGCAGCGTTGAAGCTAGCAACTCCTACGAGCAGTACTTC.